The 14 T cell receptor beta chains below all came from one sample that was sequenced in a study of shared clonotypes between healthy human individuals. Using immunoSEQ multiplex PCR, the repertoire was profiled, and TCRdb retains in-frame clones only, with some absent. Of 2 million to 2.5 million clones in the sample, approximately 93% were seen once. The sequenced sample was naive CD4+ T cells from PBMCs. Subset of the sample: CD45RA+ positively selected. These receptors originate from a man aged 18 to 29 in good health. Some clones in this sample may be carry-over from other donors' samples.

The chain couples TRBV7-9 to TRBJ1-4; 9 bases align to TRBD1. The CDR3 has 15 residues. V gave up 0 bases and J gave up 8 bases; unmatched junction bases: 4. Germline CDR1 and CDR2: SEHNR and FQNEAQ (reference sequence). The CDR3 loop is CASSLAGQGNEKLFF. In DNA, the CDR3 is TGTGCCAGCAGCTTAGCGGGACAGGGAAACGAAAAACTGTTTTTT.

This rearrangement joins TRBV6-5 to TRBJ1-1; 8 bases fit TRBD1. Trimming at V came to 11 bases and at J to 3 bases, leaving 14 bases not matched to a gene. This CDR3 contains 15 residues. Germline CDR1 reads MNHEY; CDR2 reads SVGAGI. The CDR3 coding sequence is TGTGCCGTTCGAGGACAGGGCAGCGGAGACACTGAAGCTTTCTTT. It translates to CAVRGQGSGDTEAFF.

Details on this clone: At the DNA level, this CDR3 is encoded by other sequences in the same sample as well. V usage is TRBV11-2 and J usage is TRBJ1-5; no clear D. Germline V gives CDR1 SGHAT, CDR2 FQNNGV. Trimming took 1 base from V and 4 from J, leaving 5 bases between them. CDR3 size: 13 residues. CDR3 in DNA: TGTGCCAGCAGCTTAGTAGGTAATCAGCCCCAGCATTTT. Protein sequence: CASSLVGNQPQHF.

This chain joins TRBV7-2 and TRBJ2-2; a weak D match, TRBD2 (5 bases). This CDR3 comprises 14 residues. The germline CDR1 and CDR2 sequences are SGHTA and FQGNSA. Trimming left V 3 bases short and J 6 bases short, with 11 bases between. Here the CDR3 DNA reads TGTGCCAGCAGCTTGCTAGCTATCTCCGGGGAGCTGTTTTTT. Translated: CASSLLAISGELFF.

This chain joins TRBV9 and TRBJ2-3; 8 bases are a match to TRBD2. This CDR3 comprises 17 residues. J lost 3 bases, V lost 0 bases, and 9 bases had no gene match. From germline, CDR1 is SGDLS and CDR2 YYNGEE. In DNA form, the CDR3 reads TGTGCCAGCAGCGTAGCGACGGGAGGGCCCTCAACAGATACGCAGTATTTT. Translation gives CASSVATGGPSTDTQYF.

About this clone itself: The identical CDR3 is also encoded by other nucleotide sequences in the sample. The chain recombines TRBV30 with TRBJ1-3; no reliable D call. This CDR3 has 15 amino acids. V lost 0 bases and J 0 bases, leaving 9 bases between the germline ends. From germline, CDR1 is GTSNPN and CDR2 SVGIG (reference sequence). This CDR3 reads CAWSVRRSSGNTIYF. CDR3 nucleotides: TGTGCCTGGAGTGTACGCCGGAGCTCTGGAAACACCATATATTTT.

The chain has TRBV2 and TRBJ2-3; 7 bases fit TRBD1. Germline V CDR1 and CDR2: SNHLY, FYNNEI. V was clipped by 5 bases and J by 6 bases; unmatched bases: 2. There are 12 residues in the CDR3. The CDR3, as DNA: TGTGCCAGCAGTTTACAGGGGGATACGCAGTATTTT. Protein: CASSLQGDTQYF.

This clone was detected only once. The rearrangement uses TRBV9 and TRBJ1-3, with D possibly TRBD1 on 6 matching bases. The germline CDR1 and CDR2 sequences are SGDLS and YYNGEE. This CDR3 spans 18 amino acids. Trimming took 2 bases from V and 2 from J, leaving 20 bases between them. The CDR3 nucleotides are TGTGCCAGCAGCGTCCACCCTTCGGGGGCTCGTACTGGAAACACCATATATTTT. Encoded protein: CASSVHPSGARTGNTIYF.

This clone was seen a single time. The chain employs TRBV5-1 and TRBJ2-7, with 7 bases lining up with TRBD2. The V gene end was trimmed by 3 bases and the J gene end by 4 bases; junction bases not matched to a gene: 4. The CDR3 totals 13 residues. Germline CDR1 is SGHRS and CDR2 is YFSETQ. CDR3: CASSSSGVYEQYF. The CDR3 nucleotides are TGCGCCAGCAGCTCCAGCGGGGTGTACGAGCAGTACTTC.

The chain couples TRBV29-1 to TRBJ2-1; TRBD2 matches at 11 bases. Per germline, CDR1 SQVTM and CDR2 ANQGSEA. This CDR3 comprises 15 residues. V lost 7 bases, J lost 5 bases, and 10 bases stayed unmatched. For the CDR3, the DNA is TGCAGCGACACAGCCGGGACTAGCGGAGACAATGAGCAGTTCTTC. Protein sequence: CSDTAGTSGDNEQFF.

J is TRBJ2-1 and V is TRBV7-8; D may correspond to TRBD1 or TRBD2 (5 bases each). Trimming stripped 6 bases from V and 7 bases from J, with 16 bases between. Germline-derived CDR1 and CDR2 are SGHVS and FQNEAQ. The CDR3 covers 14 residues. The CDR3 bases are TGTGCCAGCAGTCCGGGACGGTTGGTGAATGAGCAGTTCTTC. Translating it yields CASSPGRLVNEQFF.

The count of this clone is one. The chain has TRBV6-5 and TRBJ2-7; 10 nucleotides match TRBD2. There are 15 residues in the CDR3. Trimming took 5 bases from V and 1 from J; bases not matched to a gene: 5. The germline V gene encodes CDR1 MNHEY and CDR2 SVGAGI. CDR3 in DNA: TGTGCCAGCAGTAAGCTAGCGGGAGATTCCTACGAGCAGTACTTC. As protein: CASSKLAGDSYEQYF.

V usage is TRBV28 and J usage is TRBJ1-2, with 12 positions matching TRBD1. CDR1 is MDHEN and CDR2 is SYDVKM in the germline V gene. CDR3 size: 16 residues. The V and J ends lost 6 bases and 8 bases, in that order; junction bases with no gene match: 13. CDR3 nucleotide sequence: TGTGCCAGCAGCCCCAAAGGGGACAGGGGGCGTAAGGGCTACACCTTC. Translated, it gives CASSPKGDRGRKGYTF.

This clone has just one count. V gene TRBV28 combines with J gene TRBJ2-4; 9 bases fit TRBD1. Germline loops: CDR1 MDHEN, CDR2 SYDVKM. This CDR3 is built from 15 residues. V trimming: 4 bases; J trimming: 5 bases; junction bases outside the gene matches: 6. This CDR3 reads CASSWVQGAQNIQYF. For the CDR3, the DNA is TGTGCCAGCAGTTGGGTACAGGGGGCACAAAACATTCAGTACTTC.